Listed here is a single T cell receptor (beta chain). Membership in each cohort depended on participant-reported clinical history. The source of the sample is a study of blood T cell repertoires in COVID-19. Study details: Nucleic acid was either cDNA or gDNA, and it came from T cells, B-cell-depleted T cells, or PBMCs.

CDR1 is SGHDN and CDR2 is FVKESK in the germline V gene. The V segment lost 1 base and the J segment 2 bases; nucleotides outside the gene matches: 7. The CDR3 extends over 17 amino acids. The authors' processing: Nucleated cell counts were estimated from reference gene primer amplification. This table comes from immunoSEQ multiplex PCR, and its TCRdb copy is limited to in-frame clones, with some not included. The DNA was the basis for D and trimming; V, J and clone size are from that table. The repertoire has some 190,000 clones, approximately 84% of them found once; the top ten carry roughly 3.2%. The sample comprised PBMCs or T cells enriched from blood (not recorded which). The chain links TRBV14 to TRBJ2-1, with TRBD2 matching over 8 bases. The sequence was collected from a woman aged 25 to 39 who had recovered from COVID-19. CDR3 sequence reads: CASSQVGAGVTYNEQFF. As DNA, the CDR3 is TGTGCCAGCAGCCAAGTCGGAGCGGGGGTTACCTACAATGAGCAGTTCTTC. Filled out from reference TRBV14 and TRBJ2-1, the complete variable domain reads EAGVTQFPSHSVIEKGQTVTLRCDPISGHDNLYWYRRVMGKEIKFLLHFVKESKQDESGMPNNRFLAERTGGTYSTLKVQPAELEDSGVYFCASSQVGAGVTYNEQFFGPGTRLTVL.